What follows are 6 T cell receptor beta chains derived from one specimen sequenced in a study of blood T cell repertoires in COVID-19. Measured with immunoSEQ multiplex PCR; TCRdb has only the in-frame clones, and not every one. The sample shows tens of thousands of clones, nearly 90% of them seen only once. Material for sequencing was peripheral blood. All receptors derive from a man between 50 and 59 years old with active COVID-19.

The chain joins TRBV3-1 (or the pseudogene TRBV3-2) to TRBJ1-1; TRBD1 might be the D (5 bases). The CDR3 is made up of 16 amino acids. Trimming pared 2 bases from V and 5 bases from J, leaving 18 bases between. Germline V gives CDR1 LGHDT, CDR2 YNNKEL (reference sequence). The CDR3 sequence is CASSQRTGGVRTEAFF. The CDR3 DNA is TGTGCCAGCAGCCAACGTACAGGTGGTGTTAGGACTGAAGCTTTCTTT.

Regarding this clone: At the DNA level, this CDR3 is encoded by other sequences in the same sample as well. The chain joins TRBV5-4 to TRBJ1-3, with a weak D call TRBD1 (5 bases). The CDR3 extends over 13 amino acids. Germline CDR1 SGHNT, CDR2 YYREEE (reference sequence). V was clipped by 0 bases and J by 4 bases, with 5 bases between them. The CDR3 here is CASSLAGGNTIYF. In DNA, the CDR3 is TGTGCCAGCAGCTTGGCAGGGGGAAACACCATATATTTT.

CDR3 sequence (DNA): TGTGCCTGGACCAGACCGGGACAGGCTGAAAAACTGTTTTTT. It specifies CAWTRPGQAEKLFF. The chain recombines TRBV30 with TRBJ1-4, with TRBD1 matching over 8 bases. The CDR3 spans 14 residues. Germline V lookup: CDR1 GTSNPN, CDR2 SVGIG (reference sequence). Trimming removed 4 bases from V and 7 bases from J; junction bases left unmatched: 8.

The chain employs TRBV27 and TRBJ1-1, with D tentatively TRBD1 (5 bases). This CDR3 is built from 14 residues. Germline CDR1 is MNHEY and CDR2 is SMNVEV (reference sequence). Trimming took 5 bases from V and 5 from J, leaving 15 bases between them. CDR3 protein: CASSLRAGGTEAFF. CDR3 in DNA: TGTGCCAGCAGTCTCCGGGCCGGGGGGACTGAAGCTTTCTTT.

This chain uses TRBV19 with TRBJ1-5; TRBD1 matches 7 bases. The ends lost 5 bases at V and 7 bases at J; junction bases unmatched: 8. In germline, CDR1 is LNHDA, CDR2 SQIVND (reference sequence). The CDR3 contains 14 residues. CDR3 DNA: TGTGCCAGTAGTGATCAGGGGGTAGGGCAGCCCCAGCATTTT. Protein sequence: CASSDQGVGQPQHF.

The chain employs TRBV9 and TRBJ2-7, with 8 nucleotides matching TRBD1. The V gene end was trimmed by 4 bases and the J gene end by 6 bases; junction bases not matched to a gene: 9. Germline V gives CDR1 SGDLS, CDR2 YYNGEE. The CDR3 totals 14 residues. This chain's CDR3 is CASSPGGQGLEQYF. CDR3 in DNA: TGTGCCAGCAGCCCAGGGGGCCAGGGGCTCGAGCAGTACTTC.